This record concerns one T cell receptor beta chain sequence. The entry originates in a study of blood T cell repertoires in COVID-19. Here immunoSEQ multiplex PCR was the method, and the copy in TCRdb shows in-frame clones only, minus some. The sample holds some 330,000 clones, roughly 90% seen once. Germline V CDR1 and CDR2: MNHEY, SMNVEV (reference sequence). CDR3 length: 14 amino acids. Trimming removed 1 base from V and 5 bases from J, with 11 bases in between. Specimen: peripheral blood. This sequence was found in a woman aged 50 to 60 with active or convalescent COVID-19. V usage is TRBV27 and J usage is TRBJ1-1; D is unclear. CDR3 nucleotide sequence: TGTGCCAGCAGTTTATTTGGGGAGGGAACTGAAGCTTTCTTT. This codes for CASSLFGEGTEAFF.